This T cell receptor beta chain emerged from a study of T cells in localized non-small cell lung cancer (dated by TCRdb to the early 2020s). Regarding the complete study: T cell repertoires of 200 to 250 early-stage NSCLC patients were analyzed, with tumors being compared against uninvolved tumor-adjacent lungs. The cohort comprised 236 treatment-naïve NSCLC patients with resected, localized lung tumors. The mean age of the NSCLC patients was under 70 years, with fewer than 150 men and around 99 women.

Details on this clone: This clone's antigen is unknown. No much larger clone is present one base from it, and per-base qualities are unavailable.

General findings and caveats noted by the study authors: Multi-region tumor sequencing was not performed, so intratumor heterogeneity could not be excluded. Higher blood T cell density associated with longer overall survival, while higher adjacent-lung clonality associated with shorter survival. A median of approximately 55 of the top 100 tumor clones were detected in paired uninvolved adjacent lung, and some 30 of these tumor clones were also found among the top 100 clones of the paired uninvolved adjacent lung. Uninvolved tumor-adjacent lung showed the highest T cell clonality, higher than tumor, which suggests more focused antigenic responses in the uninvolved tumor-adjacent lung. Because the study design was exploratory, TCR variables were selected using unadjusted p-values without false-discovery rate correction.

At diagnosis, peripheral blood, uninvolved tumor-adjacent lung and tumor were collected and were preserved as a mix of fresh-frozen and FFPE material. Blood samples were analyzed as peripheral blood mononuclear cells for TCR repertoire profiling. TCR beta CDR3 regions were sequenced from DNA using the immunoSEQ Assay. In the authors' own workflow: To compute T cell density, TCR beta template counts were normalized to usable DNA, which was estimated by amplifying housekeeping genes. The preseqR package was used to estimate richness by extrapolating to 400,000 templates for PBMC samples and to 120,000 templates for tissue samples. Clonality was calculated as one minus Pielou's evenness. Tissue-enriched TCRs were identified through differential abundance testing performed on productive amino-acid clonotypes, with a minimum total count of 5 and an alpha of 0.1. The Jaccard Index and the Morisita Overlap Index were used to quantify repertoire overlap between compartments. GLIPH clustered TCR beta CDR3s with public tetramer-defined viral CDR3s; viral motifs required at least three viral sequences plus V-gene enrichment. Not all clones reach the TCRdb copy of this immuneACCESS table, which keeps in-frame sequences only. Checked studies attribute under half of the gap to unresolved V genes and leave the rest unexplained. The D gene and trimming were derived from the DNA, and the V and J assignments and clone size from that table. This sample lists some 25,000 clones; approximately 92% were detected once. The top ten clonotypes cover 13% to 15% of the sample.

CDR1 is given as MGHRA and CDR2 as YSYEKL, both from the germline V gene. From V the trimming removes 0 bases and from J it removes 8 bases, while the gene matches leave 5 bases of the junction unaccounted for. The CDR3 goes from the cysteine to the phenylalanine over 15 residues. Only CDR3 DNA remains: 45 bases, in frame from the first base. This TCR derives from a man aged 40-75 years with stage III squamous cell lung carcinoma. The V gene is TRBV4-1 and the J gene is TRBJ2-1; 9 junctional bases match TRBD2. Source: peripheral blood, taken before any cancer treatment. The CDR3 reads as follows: CASSQEGGRADEQFF. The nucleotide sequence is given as TGCGCCAGCAGCCAAGAAGGCGGGAGGGCGGATGAGCAGTTCTTC.